The table lists the clone carrying this T cell receptor beta chain with many counts. The record originates from a study of CD8 T cells in ankylosing spondylitis. Quantitative 5'-RACE was performed with molecular barcodes, and it yielded the TCR beta libraries. TCRdb reprocessed the 5' RACE reads with MiXCR, giving one entry per CDR3 protein. The table has more than 150,000 distinct CDR3 sequences, around 10% seen once. This CDR3 contains 10 residues. V was pared by 7 bases and J by 6 bases, with 8 bases between. Germline V gene lookup returns CDR1 SQVTM and CDR2 ANQGSEA. This TCR was sampled from a male donor with ankylosing spondylitis or in good health (not recorded which). Sequencing was performed on blood, either unsorted or a sorted T cell fraction (not recorded which). The chain has TRBV29-1 and TRBJ2-3; D may be TRBD2 (6 bases). The chain's CDR3 is CSAGVDTQYF. The CDR3, as DNA: TGCAGCGCGGGGGTGGATACGCAGTATTTT.